This TCR beta chain was obtained from a study of regulatory T cells in long-lasting Graves disease. General study results and limits: Persistent disease favored TRBV28, TRBJ1-2 and TRBJ2-5. Clonotypes that were public and shared totalled a few thousand in persistent patients versus over 800 in new patients.

The sample's time point: newly diagnosed GD, antithyroid drugs for less than 3 months. PBMCs were the source of the RNA used for TCR sequencing. The CDR3 covers 15 residues. Trimming pared 6 bases from V and 10 bases from J, leaving 19 bases between. Both iRepertoire HTBI primers and Arm-PCR of CDR3 regions were used to build the TCR beta libraries. One entry per CDR3 protein, called by TCRdb with MiXCR from the multiplex PCR reads. The sample includes more than 300,000 distinct CDR3 sequences, 12% of them seen just once. As for this clonotype: The antigen remains unidentified.

This sample was shared with a second study, whose subject was T cells in Graves' hyperthyroidism and ophthalmopathy. That work states: No progression to ophthalmopathy during 18 months of follow-up defined stable disease. TCR CDR3 underwent first-round RT-PCR with the HTBI primer set.

This rearrangement joins TRBV12-3 or TRBV12-4 to TRBJ1-6, with D perhaps matching TRBD1 (6 bases). The material was peripheral blood mononuclear cells (PBMCs), obtained at new diagnosis, from a patient treated with antithyroid drugs. The source of this sequence is a woman aged 18-35 years with Graves disease. The CDR3 protein is CASRDSFTRRSPLHF. The CDR3 region has the DNA TGTGCCAGCAGGGACAGTTTTACACGTCGGTCACCCCTCCACTTT.